This T cell receptor (beta chain) was identified in a study of shared clonotypes between healthy human individuals. The overall study: There were three CD4 naive, three CD4 memory, two CD8 naive and one CD8 memory plates per donor.

Donors, healthy HIV-negative adults, lacked recent acute infections or vaccinations. Every one of the donors was a Caucasian adult that lived in Nashville, Tennessee. The authors divided CD4+ cells into CD45RA+ naive and CD45RA-negative memory subsets. This clone has a single count. Germline assignment: CDR1 LNHDA and CDR2 SQIVND (reference sequence). V lost 0 bases to trimming and J lost 3 bases, with 9 bases between them. There are 15 residues in the CDR3. Libraries were prepared by immunoSEQ multiplex PCR; TCRdb keeps only in-frame clonotypes and omits some of them. The sample consists of roughly 1 million clones, around 76% of them appearing once.

This sequence joins TRBV19 and TRBJ1-5; tentatively, D is TRBD1 (6 bases). Sequenced input: memory CD4+ T cells sorted from blood. Subset here: CD45RA-negative fraction. The origin of this receptor is a man aged 18 to 30 in good health. CDR3 in amino acids: CASSIEGALNQPQHF. CDR3 bases: TGTGCCAGTAGTATAGAGGGGGCCCTCAATCAGCCCCAGCATTTT.